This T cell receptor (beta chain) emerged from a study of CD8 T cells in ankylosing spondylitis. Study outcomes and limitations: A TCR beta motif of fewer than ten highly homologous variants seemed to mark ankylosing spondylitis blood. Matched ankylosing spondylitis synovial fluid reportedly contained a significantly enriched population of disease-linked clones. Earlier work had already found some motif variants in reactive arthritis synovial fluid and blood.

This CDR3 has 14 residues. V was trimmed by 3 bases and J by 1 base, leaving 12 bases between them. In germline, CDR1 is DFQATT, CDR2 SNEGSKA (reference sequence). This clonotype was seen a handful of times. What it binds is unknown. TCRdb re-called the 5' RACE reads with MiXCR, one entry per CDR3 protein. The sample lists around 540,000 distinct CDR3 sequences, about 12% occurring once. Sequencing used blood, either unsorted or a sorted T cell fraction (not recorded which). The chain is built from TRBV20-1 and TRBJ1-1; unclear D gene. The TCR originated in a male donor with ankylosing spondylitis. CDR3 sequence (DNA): TGCAGTGCTAGTGGGCTGGGGAGGAACACTGAAGCTTTCTTT. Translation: CSASGLGRNTEAFF.